Here is one TCR beta chain with its context. What it binds is unknown. With 5 bases removed from V and 3 bases from J, the gap between germline ends came to 13 bases. CDR3 length: 14 amino acids. The germline V gene has CDR1 SEHNR and CDR2 FQNEAQ (reference sequence). This sample was taken from a study of siplizumab effects on memory and regulatory T cells. General observations from the study: With siplizumab, Treg-derived clones averaged approximately 66% of mappable alloreactive CD4+ clones, versus about 25% in controls. The alloreactive clones that mapped to unstimulated subsets made up only a minor fraction. No functional test confirmed suppression by proliferating siplizumab-culture Tregs.

Each sample contributed roughly 100,000 TCR templates to the assay. The assay was immunoSEQ multiplex PCR, and TCRdb's table has in-frame clones only and misses some. Of tens of thousands of clones in the sample, about 90% are singletons; the top ten hold roughly 0.35%. The chain uses TRBV7-9 and TRBJ1-1, with D uncertain. Input material: naive CD8+ T cells sorted from blood. The sequence derives from a human donor in good health. CDR3 coding DNA: TGTGCCAGCAGCAAAAAGACGGGAGACACTGAAGCTTTCTTT. Protein sequence: CASSKKTGDTEAFF.